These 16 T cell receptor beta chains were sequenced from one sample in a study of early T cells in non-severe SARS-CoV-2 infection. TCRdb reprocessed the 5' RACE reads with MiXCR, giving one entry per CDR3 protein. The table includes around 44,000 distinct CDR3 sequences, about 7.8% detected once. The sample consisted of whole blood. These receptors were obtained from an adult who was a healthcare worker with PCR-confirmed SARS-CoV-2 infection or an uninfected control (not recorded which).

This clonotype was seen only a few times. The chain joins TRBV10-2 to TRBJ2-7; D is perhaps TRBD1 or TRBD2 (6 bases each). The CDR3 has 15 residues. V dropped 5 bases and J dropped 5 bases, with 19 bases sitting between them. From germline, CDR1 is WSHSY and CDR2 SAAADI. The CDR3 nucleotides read TGCGCCAGCAGTTTAAACCCGGGGGCGAAAGACGAGCAGTACTTC. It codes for CASSLNPGAKDEQYF.

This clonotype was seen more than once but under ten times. In DNA form, the CDR3 reads TGTGCCAGCAGTTACACGGACAGGGGGGTGTACGAGCAGTACTTC. It codes for CASSYTDRGVYEQYF. The rearrangement uses TRBV6-6 and TRBJ2-7; 10 nucleotides line up with TRBD1. The V gene end was trimmed by 2 bases and the J gene end by 4 bases; junction bases not matched to a gene: 5. This CDR3 is 15 amino acids long. In germline, CDR1 is MNHNY, CDR2 SVGAGI (reference sequence).

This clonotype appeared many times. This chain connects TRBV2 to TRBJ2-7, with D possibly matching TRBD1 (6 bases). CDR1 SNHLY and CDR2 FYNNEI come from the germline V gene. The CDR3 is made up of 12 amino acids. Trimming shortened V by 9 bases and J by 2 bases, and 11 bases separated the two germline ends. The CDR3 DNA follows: TGTGCCAGGGGGGCGGCTACCTACGAGCAGTACTTC. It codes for CARGAATYEQYF.

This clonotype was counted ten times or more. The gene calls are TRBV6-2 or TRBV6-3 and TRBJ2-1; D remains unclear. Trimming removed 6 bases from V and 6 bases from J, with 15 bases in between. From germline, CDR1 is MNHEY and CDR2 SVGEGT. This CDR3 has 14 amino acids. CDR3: CASRGLLGSNEQFF. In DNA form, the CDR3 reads TGTGCCAGCAGAGGTCTTCTAGGCTCCAATGAGCAGTTCTTC.

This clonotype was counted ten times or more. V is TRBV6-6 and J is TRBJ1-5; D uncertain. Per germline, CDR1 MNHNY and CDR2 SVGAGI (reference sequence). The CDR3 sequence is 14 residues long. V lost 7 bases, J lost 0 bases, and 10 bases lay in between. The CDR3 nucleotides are TGTGCCAGCACGGCACAATATAGCAATCAGCCCCAGCATTTT. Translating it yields CASTAQYSNQPQHF.

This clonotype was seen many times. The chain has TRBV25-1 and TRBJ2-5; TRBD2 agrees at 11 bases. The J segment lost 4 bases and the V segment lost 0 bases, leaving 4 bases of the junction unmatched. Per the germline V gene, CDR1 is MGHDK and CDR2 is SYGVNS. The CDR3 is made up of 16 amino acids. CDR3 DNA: TGTGCCAGCAGTGAATATAAAACTAGCGGGGGAGAGACCCAGTACTTC. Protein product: CASSEYKTSGGETQYF.

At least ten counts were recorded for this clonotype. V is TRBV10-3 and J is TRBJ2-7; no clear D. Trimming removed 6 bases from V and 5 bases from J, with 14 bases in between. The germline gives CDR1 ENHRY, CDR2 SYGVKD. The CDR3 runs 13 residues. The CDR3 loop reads CAIRPDLTNEQYF. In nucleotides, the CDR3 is TGTGCCATCAGGCCCGATCTTACGAACGAGCAGTACTTC.

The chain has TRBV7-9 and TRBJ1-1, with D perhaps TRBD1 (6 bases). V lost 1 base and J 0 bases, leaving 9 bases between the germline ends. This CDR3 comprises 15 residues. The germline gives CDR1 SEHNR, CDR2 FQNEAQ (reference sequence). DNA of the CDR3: TGTGCCAGCAGCTTAGGGGGGCTCTTGAACACTGAAGCTTTCTTT. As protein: CASSLGGLLNTEAFF.

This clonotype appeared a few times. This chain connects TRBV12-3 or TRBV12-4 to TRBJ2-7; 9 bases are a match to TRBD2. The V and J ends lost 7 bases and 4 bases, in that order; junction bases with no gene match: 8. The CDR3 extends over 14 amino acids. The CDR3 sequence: CASTRSGGGYEQYF. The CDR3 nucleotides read TGTGCCAGCACCCGTAGCGGGGGTGGTTACGAGCAGTACTTC.

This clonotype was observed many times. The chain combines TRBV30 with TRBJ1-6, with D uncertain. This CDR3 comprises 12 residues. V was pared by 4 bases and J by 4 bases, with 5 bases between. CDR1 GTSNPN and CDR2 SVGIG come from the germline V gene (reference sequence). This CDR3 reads CAWTAYNSPLHF. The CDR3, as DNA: TGTGCCTGGACAGCTTATAATTCACCCCTCCACTTT.

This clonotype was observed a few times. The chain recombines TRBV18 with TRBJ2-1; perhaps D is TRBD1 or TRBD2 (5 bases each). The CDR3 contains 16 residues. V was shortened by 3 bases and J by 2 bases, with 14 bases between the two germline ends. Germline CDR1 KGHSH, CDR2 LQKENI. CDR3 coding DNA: TGTGCCAGCTCACCGAATCGGGACGGAACCTACAATGAGCAGTTCTTC. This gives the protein CASSPNRDGTYNEQFF.

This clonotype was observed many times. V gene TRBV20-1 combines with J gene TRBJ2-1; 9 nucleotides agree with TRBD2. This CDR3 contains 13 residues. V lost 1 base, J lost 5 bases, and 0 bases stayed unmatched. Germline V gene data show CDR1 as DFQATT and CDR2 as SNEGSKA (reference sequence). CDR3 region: CSARGLADNEQFF. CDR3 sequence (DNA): TGCAGTGCTAGAGGACTAGCGGACAATGAGCAGTTCTTC.

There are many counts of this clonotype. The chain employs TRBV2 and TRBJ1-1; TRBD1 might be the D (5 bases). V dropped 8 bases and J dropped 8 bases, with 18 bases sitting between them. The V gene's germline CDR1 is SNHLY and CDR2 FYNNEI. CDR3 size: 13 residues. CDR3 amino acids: CASQESDILEAFF. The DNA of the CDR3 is TGTGCCAGCCAAGAATCGGACATCTTAGAAGCTTTCTTT.

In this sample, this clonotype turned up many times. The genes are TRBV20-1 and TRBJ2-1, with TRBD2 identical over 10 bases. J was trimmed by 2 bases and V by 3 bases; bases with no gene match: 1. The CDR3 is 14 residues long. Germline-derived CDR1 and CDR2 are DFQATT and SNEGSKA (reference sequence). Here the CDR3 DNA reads TGCAGTGCTAGCGGGACTAGCGCCTACAATGAGCAGTTCTTC. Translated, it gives CSASGTSAYNEQFF.

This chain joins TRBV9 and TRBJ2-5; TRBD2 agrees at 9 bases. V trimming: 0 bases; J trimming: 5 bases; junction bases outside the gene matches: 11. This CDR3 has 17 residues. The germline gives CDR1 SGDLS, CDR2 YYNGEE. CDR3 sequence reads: CASSVVRRTSDRETQYF. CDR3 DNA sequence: TGTGCCAGCAGCGTAGTTCGAAGGACTAGCGATCGGGAGACCCAGTACTTC.

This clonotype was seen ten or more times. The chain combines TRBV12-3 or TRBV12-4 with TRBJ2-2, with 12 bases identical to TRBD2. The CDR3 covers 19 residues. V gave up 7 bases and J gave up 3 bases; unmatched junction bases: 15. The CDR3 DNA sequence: TGTGCCAGCACCTTGGGGACTAGCGGGCCGAGGGTGGACACCGGGGAGCTGTTTTTT. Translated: CASTLGTSGPRVDTGELFF.